Shown below are 21 T cell receptor beta chains from a single sample sequenced in a study of OX40 agonist ivuxolimab in advanced cancers. Method: immunoSEQ multiplex PCR; TCRdb's copy keeps in-frame clones and lacks some. Of under 20,000 clones in the sample, around four fifths were seen once. Sequences were derived from CD4+ or CD8+ T cells sorted from blood, sampled in a trial of the OX40 agonist ivuxolimab. The receptor set was obtained from an adult with an advanced solid tumor such as melanoma, head and neck, liver or kidney cancer.

The rearrangement joins TRBV27 to TRBJ1-1; D ambiguous. The CDR3 loop spans 17 amino acids. Trimming left V 8 bases short and J 3 bases short, with 25 bases between. Germline-derived CDR1 and CDR2 are MNHEY and SMNVEV (reference sequence). The DNA of the CDR3 is TGTGCCAGCTCTTTAAGGCTGAGAGGTGAGGTGGACACTGAAGCTTTCTTT. This translates into CASSLRLRGEVDTEAFF.

This clone was recorded a few times. This chain connects TRBV19 to TRBJ1-5; TRBD1 matches at 9 bases. CDR3 size: 14 residues. The V gene's germline CDR1 is LNHDA and CDR2 SQIVND (reference sequence). The V gene end was trimmed by 5 bases and the J gene end by 6 bases; junction bases not matched to a gene: 5. This chain's CDR3 is CASSSRQGGQPQHF. CDR3 DNA sequence: TGTGCCAGTAGTTCGCGACAGGGGGGTCAGCCCCAGCATTTT.

The CDR3 protein is CASSLAMGEVEQFF. The CDR3 region has the DNA TGCGCCAGCAGCTTGGCCATGGGGGAGGTTGAGCAGTTCTTC. J is TRBJ2-1 and V is TRBV5-1; D may be TRBD2 (6 bases). Germline assignment: CDR1 SGHRS and CDR2 YFSETQ. CDR3 length: 14 residues. V was pared by 0 bases and J by 9 bases, with 13 bases between.

V and J are TRBV5-5 and TRBJ1-3; D not certain. Trimming took 0 bases from V and 6 from J, leaving 10 bases between them. CDR3 length equals 14 residues. Germline-derived CDR1 and CDR2 are SGHKS and YYEKEE (reference sequence). The CDR3 nucleotides are TGTGCCAGCAGCTTGGAACTTGTGGTAAACACCATATATTTT. It translates to CASSLELVVNTIYF. The complete variable domain, with remaining parts taken from reference TRBV5-5 and TRBJ1-3, reads DAGVTQSPTHLIKTRGQQVTLRCSPISGHKSVSWYQQVLGQGPQFIFQYYEKEERGRGNFPDRFSARQFPNYSSELNVNALLLGDSALYLCASSLELVVNTIYFGEGSWLTVV.

The V call is TRBV6-1, the J call TRBJ2-3; no reliable D call. V dropped 1 base and J dropped 4 bases, with 18 bases sitting between them. Germline assignment: CDR1 MNHNS and CDR2 SASEGT. CDR3 length equals 17 residues. This CDR3 reads CASSEVDMEWVADTQYF. The CDR3 DNA sequence: TGTGCCAGCAGTGAAGTAGACATGGAGTGGGTCGCAGATACGCAGTATTTT.

The V and J genes are TRBV2 and TRBJ2-7; tentatively, D is TRBD1 (6 bases). The length of the CDR3 is 15 residues. In germline, CDR1 is SNHLY, CDR2 FYNNEI. V was pared by 3 bases and J by 2 bases, with 14 bases between. This CDR3 reads CASSELWGPAYEQYF. The CDR3 coding sequence is TGTGCCAGCAGTGAGCTTTGGGGGCCCGCCTACGAGCAGTACTTC.

The chain combines TRBV18 with TRBJ1-2; 7 nucleotides align to TRBD1. V trimming: 2 bases; J trimming: 7 bases; junction bases outside the gene matches: 4. The CDR3 extends over 13 amino acids. Germline V gene data show CDR1 as KGHSH and CDR2 as LQKENI. CDR3: CASSPGTEVGYTF. CDR3 DNA: TGTGCCAGCTCACCAGGGACAGAAGTTGGCTACACCTTC.

V gene TRBV7-2 combines with J gene TRBJ2-1, with D perhaps matching TRBD2 (6 bases). The CDR3 is 14 residues long. V was clipped by 5 bases and J by 4 bases, with 12 bases between them. Germline V lookup: CDR1 SGHTA, CDR2 FQGNSA. CDR3 sequence reads: CASSTGTAYNEQFF. Here the CDR3 DNA reads TGTGCCAGCAGCACCGGGACTGCTTACAATGAGCAGTTCTTC.

This clone has only a few counts. V is TRBV27 and J is TRBJ2-3; D is perhaps TRBD2 (5 bases). This CDR3 region has 17 residues. The V end lost 1 base, the J end lost 0 bases, and 14 bases lay between the germline ends. Looked up from germline, CDR1 is MNHEY and CDR2 is SMNVEV (reference sequence). The chain's CDR3 is CASSLWGIASSTDTQYF. The CDR3 bases are TGTGCCAGCAGTTTATGGGGTATAGCGTCTAGCACAGATACGCAGTATTTT.

The chain combines TRBV7-2 with TRBJ1-2, with 10 nucleotides matching TRBD1. The CDR3 loop spans 14 amino acids. V trimming: 5 bases; J trimming: 5 bases; junction bases outside the gene matches: 5. Germline lookup yields CDR1 SGHTA and CDR2 FQGNSA. CDR3 residues: CASSADRGRYGYTF. In nucleotides, the CDR3 is TGTGCCAGCAGCGCCGACAGGGGGCGGTATGGCTACACCTTC.

This chain links TRBV27 with TRBJ1-5, with a possible D match to TRBD1 (5 bases). This CDR3 has 17 residues. V was trimmed by 2 bases and J by 1 base, leaving 15 bases between them. Germline assignment: CDR1 MNHEY and CDR2 SMNVEV (reference sequence). DNA of the CDR3: TGTGCCAGCAGTTTAGCCTCTGGCCAGGGAAGCAATCAGCCCCAGCATTTT. It is translated as CASSLASGQGSNQPQHF.

This clone was recorded once. CDR3 nucleotides: TGTGCCAGCAGCCCGCGGGAAACCCAAGAGACCCAGTACTTC. Protein sequence: CASSPRETQETQYF. The chain recombines TRBV7-8 with TRBJ2-5; D might be TRBD2 (6 bases). The CDR3 spans 14 residues. CDR1 is SGHVS, CDR2 FQNEAQ, per germline. V dropped 5 bases and J dropped 1 base, with 11 bases sitting between them.

The V and J genes are TRBV7-9 and TRBJ2-7, with D possibly being TRBD2 (6 bases). Trimming left V 2 bases short and J 5 bases short, with 16 bases between. Germline CDR1 SEHNR, CDR2 FQNEAQ (reference sequence). This CDR3 contains 15 residues. For the CDR3, the DNA is TGTGCCAGCAGCTTAATAAAAACGGGGGTCCACGAGCAGTACTTC. Amino acid sequence: CASSLIKTGVHEQYF.

The chain links TRBV9 to TRBJ1-1, with TRBD1 as a possible D gene (6 bases). From germline, CDR1 is SGDLS and CDR2 YYNGEE. This CDR3 spans 14 amino acids. Trimming pared 2 bases from V and 4 bases from J, leaving 12 bases between. CDR3 region: CASSVAGGGTEAFF. As DNA, the CDR3 is TGTGCCAGCAGCGTTGCGGGGGGCGGCACTGAAGCTTTCTTT.

In DNA, the CDR3 is TGTGCCAGCAGTGTGCAGGGGGCGAAGAATGAAAAACTGTTTTTT. Translated, it gives CASSVQGAKNEKLFF. V gene TRBV2 combines with J gene TRBJ1-4, with 8 positions matching TRBD1. The CDR3 totals 15 residues. With 4 bases clipped from V and 5 bases from J, the junction kept 6 bases outside the gene matches. CDR1 SNHLY and CDR2 FYNNEI come from the germline V gene.

This rearrangement joins TRBV2 to TRBJ1-4, with D uncertain. Trimming cost V 3 bases and J 10 bases, with 12 bases left between them. This CDR3 region has 13 residues. Germline V gene sequence: CDR1 SNHLY, CDR2 FYNNEI. The CDR3 coding sequence is TGTGCCAGCAGTGAGGCCCCAAAGATAAAACTGTTTTTT. This sequence encodes CASSEAPKIKLFF.

This clone has a handful of counts. The chain carries TRBV11-1 and TRBJ2-1; D uncertain. The CDR3 sequence is 15 residues long. V was cut by 6 bases and J by 4 bases, with 16 bases left in between. The V gene's germline CDR1 is SGHAT and CDR2 FQDESV (reference sequence). CDR3 in amino acids: CASRAARTTYNEQFF. The DNA for the CDR3 is TGTGCCAGCAGGGCAGCTCGAACCACGTACAATGAGCAGTTCTTC.

This clone was picked up one time. The J gene is TRBJ2-5, the V gene TRBV11-2, with D perhaps assigned TRBD1 or TRBD2 (5 bases each). Germline lookup yields CDR1 SGHAT and CDR2 FQNNGV. The CDR3 extends over 14 amino acids. The V gene lost 3 bases and the J gene lost 3 bases, with 11 bases spanning the gap. The CDR3 DNA reads TGTGCCAGCAGCTTGGGGGTAGTGGAAGAGACCCAGTACTTC. Protein sequence: CASSLGVVEETQYF. The variable domain in full, with the rest retrieved from reference TRBV11-2 and TRBJ2-5, is EAGVAQSPRYKIIEKRQSVAFWCNPISGHATLYWYQQILGQGPKLLIQFQNNGVVDDSQLPKDRFSAERLKGVDSTLKIQPAKLEDSAVYLCASSLGVVEETQYFGPGTRLLVL.

The V call is TRBV7-8, the J call TRBJ1-2, with unresolved D. Trimming left V 10 bases short and J 8 bases short, with 20 bases between. The CDR3 consists of 13 residues. Germline V gives CDR1 SGHVS, CDR2 FQNEAQ. The CDR3 sequence: CATQDGRNWGYTF. The CDR3 DNA reads TGTGCCACCCAGGACGGGAGAAACTGGGGCTACACCTTC.

This rearrangement joins TRBV18 to TRBJ2-2; D not certain. V was shortened by 1 base and J by 3 bases, with 3 bases between the two germline ends. Germline CDR1 is KGHSH and CDR2 is LQKENI. The CDR3 loop spans 13 amino acids. The CDR3 loop reads CASSPLDTGELFF. The CDR3 nucleotides are TGTGCCAGCTCACCACTTGACACCGGGGAGCTGTTTTTT.

This clone is medium-sized in the sample. The genes are TRBV28 and TRBJ2-7, with 10 positions matching TRBD1. The CDR3 loop spans 13 amino acids. V was clipped by 4 bases and J by 4 bases; unmatched bases: 1. Germline CDR1 reads MDHEN; CDR2 reads SYDVKM. The CDR3 sequence: CASSSGQGYEQYF. Here the CDR3 DNA reads TGTGCCAGCAGTTCGGGACAGGGGTACGAGCAGTACTTC. Complete variable domain (other parts from reference TRBV28 and TRBJ2-7): DVKVTQSSRYLVKRTGEKVFLECVQDMDHENMFWYRQDPGLGLRLIYFSYDVKMKEKGDIPEGYSVSREKKERFSLILESASTNQTSMYLCASSSGQGYEQYFGPGTRLTVT.